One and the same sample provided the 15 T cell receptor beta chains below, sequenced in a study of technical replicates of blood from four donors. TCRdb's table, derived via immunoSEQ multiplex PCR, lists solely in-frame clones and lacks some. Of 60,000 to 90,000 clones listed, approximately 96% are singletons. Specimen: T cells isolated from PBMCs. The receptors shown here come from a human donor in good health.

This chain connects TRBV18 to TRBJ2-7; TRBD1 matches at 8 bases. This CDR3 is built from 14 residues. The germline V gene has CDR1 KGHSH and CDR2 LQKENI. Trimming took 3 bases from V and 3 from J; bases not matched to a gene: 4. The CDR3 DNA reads TGTGCCAGCTCACCGGACAGGGAACACTACGAGCAGTACTTC. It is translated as CASSPDREHYEQYF.

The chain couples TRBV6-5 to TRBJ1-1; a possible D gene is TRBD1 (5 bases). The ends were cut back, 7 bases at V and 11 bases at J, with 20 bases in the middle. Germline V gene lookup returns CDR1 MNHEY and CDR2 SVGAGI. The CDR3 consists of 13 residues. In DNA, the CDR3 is TGTGCCAGCACCCCCGGGACGGGAGGGGTGGCTTTCTTT. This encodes CASTPGTGGVAFF.

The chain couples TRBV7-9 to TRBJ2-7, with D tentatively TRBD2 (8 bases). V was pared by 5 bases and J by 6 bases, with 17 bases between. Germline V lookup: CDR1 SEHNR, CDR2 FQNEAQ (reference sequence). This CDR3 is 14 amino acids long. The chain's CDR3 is CASSNSGTAIEQYF. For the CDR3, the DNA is TGTGCCAGCAGCAATAGCGGGACAGCTATCGAGCAGTACTTC.

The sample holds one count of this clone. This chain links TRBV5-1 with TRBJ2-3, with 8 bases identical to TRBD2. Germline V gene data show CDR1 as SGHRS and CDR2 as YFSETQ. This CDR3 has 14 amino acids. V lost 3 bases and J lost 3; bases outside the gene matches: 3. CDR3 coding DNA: TGCGCCAGCAGCTCGGGACTAGTGACAGATACGCAGTATTTT. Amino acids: CASSSGLVTDTQYF.

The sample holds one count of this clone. CDR3 nucleotide sequence: TGCAGCGTTGATCGCCTAGCGGGAGAAGATGAGCAGTTCTTC. Its protein is CSVDRLAGEDEQFF. This chain connects TRBV29-1 to TRBJ2-1, with 10 bases identical to TRBD2. Germline loops: CDR1 SQVTM, CDR2 ANQGSEA. The length of the CDR3 is 14 residues. The V segment lost 3 bases and the J segment 8 bases; nucleotides outside the gene matches: 7.

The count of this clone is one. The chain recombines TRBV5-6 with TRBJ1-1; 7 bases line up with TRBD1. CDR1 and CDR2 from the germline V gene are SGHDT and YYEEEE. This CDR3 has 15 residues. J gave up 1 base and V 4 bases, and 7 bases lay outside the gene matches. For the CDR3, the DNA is TGTGCCAGCAGCCTCACCGACAGGGCGAACACTGAAGCTTTCTTT. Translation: CASSLTDRANTEAFF. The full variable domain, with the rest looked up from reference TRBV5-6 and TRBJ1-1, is DAGVTQSPTHLIKTRGQQVTLRCSPKSGHDTVSWYQQALGQGPQFIFQYYEEEERQRGNFPDRFSGHQFPNYSSELNVNALLLGDSALYLCASSLTDRANTEAFFGQGTRLTVV.

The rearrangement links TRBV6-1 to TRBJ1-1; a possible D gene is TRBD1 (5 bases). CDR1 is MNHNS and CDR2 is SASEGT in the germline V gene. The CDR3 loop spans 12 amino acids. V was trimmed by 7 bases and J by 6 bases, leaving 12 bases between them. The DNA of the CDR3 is TGTGCCAGCATGGGGGGGTGGGCTGAAGCTTTCTTT. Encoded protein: CASMGGWAEAFF.

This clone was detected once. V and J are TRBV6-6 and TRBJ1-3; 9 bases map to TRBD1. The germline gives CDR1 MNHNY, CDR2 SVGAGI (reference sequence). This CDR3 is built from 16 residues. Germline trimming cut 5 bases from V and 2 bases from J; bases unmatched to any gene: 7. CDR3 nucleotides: TGTGCCAGCAGTCAATACAGGGGGCTAACTGGAAACACCATATATTTT. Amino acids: CASSQYRGLTGNTIYF.

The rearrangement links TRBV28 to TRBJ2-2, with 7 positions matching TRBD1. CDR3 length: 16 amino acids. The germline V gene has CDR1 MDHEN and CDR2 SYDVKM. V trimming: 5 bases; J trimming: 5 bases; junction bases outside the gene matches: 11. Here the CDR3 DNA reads TGTGCCAGCAGTCCGACAGGGCTTGGTTGGACCGGGGAGCTGTTTTTT. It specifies CASSPTGLGWTGELFF.

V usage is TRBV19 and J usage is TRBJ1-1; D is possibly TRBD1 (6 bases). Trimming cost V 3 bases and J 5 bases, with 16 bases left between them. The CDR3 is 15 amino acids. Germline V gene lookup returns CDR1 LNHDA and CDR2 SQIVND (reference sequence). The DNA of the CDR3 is TGTGCCAGTAGTATGCCCAGGGGCGTAGGTACTGAAGCTTTCTTT. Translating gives CASSMPRGVGTEAFF. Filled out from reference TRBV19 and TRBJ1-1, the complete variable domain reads DGGITQSPKYLFRKEGQNVTLSCEQNLNHDAMYWYRQDPGQGLRLIYYSQIVNDFQKGDIAEGYSVSREKKESFPLTVTSAQKNPTAFYLCASSMPRGVGTEAFFGQGTRLTVV.

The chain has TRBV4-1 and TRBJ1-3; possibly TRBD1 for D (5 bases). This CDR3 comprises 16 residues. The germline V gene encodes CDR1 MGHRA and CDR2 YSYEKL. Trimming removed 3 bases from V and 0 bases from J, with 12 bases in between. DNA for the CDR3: TGCGCCAGCAGCCAGGGGCAGTTGATCTCTGGAAACACCATATATTTT. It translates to CASSQGQLISGNTIYF.

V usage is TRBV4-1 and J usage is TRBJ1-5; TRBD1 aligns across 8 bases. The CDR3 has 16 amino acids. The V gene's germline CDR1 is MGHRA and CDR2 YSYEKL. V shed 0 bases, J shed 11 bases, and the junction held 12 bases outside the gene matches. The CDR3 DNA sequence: TGCGCCAGCAGCCAAGATGGGACAGGTCCCCCAGGGTCCCAGCATTTT. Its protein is CASSQDGTGPPGSQHF.

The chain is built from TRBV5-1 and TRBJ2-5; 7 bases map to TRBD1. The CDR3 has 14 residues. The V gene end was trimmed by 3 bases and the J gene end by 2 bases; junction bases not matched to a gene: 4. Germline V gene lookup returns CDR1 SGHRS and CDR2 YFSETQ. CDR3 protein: CASSWGTDQETQYF. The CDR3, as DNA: TGCGCCAGCAGCTGGGGGACAGATCAAGAGACCCAGTACTTC.

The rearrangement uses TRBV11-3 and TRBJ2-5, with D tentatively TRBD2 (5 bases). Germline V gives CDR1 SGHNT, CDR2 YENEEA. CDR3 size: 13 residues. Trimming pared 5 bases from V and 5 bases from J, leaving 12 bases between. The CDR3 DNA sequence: TGTGCCAGCAGCGCGCCCTCGGGGGAGACCCAGTACTTC. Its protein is CASSAPSGETQYF.

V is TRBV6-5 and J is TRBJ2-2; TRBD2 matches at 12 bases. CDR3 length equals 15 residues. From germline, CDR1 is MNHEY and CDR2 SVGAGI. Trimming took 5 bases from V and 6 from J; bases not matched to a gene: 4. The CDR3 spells CASSRLAGVPGELFF. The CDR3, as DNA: TGTGCCAGCAGTCGACTAGCGGGAGTCCCCGGGGAGCTGTTTTTT.